The present entry profiles one T cell receptor (beta chain) with its context. Its cognate antigen is unknown. The method was immunoSEQ multiplex PCR; TCRdb's version includes in-frame clones alone and lacks a portion of them. The sample gives tens of thousands of clones, 88% of which show up once; approximately 5.4% is in the top ten. This sample was taken from a study of T cell responses to AZD1222 COVID-19 vaccine. Overall study results and limits: Repertoires were sampled only after the peak T cell response. Reports say nearly half of spike-specific TCRs go after unmutated variant regions. Spike was spanned by vaccine-associated CD4 TCRs, which were dominant at 160-218 and 743-854. Clonal diversity may have been underestimated, and the donors were mostly white British, with more females than males.

The V gene lost 6 bases and the J gene lost 1 base, with 18 bases spanning the gap. The germline CDR1 and CDR2 sequences are MNHNS and SASEGT. The CDR3 extends over 16 amino acids. This chain links TRBV6-1 with TRBJ1-1; D unclear. This TCR came from an adult in good health. This specimen consisted of peripheral blood, obtained on day 0 of MenACWY control vaccination. The CDR3 sequence: CASRESSGGKNTEAFF. The CDR3 DNA follows: TGTGCCAGCAGGGAATCCTCGGGAGGGAAGAACACTGAAGCTTTCTTT.